Here is one T cell receptor beta chain with its context. The Seattle patients joined while their infection was active and were tracked longitudinally afterward. This entry is derived from a study of blood T cell repertoires in COVID-19. For the study at large: Whether acute or convalescent, the COVID-19 samples came from the United States, Italy and Spain. PBMCs, B-cell-depleted T cells, or T cells provided the cDNA or gDNA that made up the material.

As originally analysed: Reference gene primer amplification gave estimated nucleated cell counts. TCRdb's copy holds only in-frame clones and misses some; the assay was immunoSEQ multiplex PCR. The DNA gave D and trimming, while V, J and clone size come from that table. The data contain under 85,000 clones, 75% to 85% of them singletons. The ends lost 3 bases at V and 5 bases at J; junction bases unmatched: 9. Germline CDR1 reads LGHNA; CDR2 reads YNFKEQ. The CDR3 is 16 residues long. Sequenced sample: peripheral blood. The source is a man aged 30 to 39 with COVID-19, enrolled during active disease. The V call is TRBV4-2, the J call TRBJ1-2; 10 positions match TRBD1. The chain's CDR3 is CASSQAGTGVGYGYTF. Here the CDR3 DNA reads TGTGCCAGCAGCCAGGCCGGGACAGGGGTAGGATATGGCTACACCTTC.